These 20 T cell receptor beta chains originate from one sample sequenced in a study of cytomegalovirus exposure and HLA in healthy donors. With 60 Vbeta and 13 Jbeta primers, the PCR was carried out. Sequencing used immunoSEQ multiplex PCR; TCRdb keeps in-frame clones, though not all of them. This sample has 120,000 or so clones, with approximately 80% found just once. The sample comprised PBMCs. These TCRs come from a male donor in good health and CMV-seronegative.

The chain combines TRBV12-2 with TRBJ1-6; the D segment call TRBD1 is taken from the table without a DNA check. TRBV12-2 is reported as a pseudogene. This CDR3 contains 15 residues. Here the CDR3 reads CASRLDGQGSSPLHF. The DNA for the CDR3 is TGTGCAAGTCGCTTAGATGGGCAGGGAAGTTCACCCCTCCACTTT.

Of note for this clone: This sample includes further DNA sequences coding for the same CDR3. The chain uses TRBV6-5 and TRBJ2-1, with TRBD2 as a possible D gene (6 bases). V lost 2 bases and J lost 7, with 15 bases in between. Per the germline V gene, CDR1 is MNHEY and CDR2 is SVGAGI. This CDR3 comprises 15 residues. CDR3 loop: CASSYGPGVFNEQFF. The CDR3 DNA sequence: TGTGCCAGCAGTTACGGTCCGGGAGTCTTTAATGAGCAGTTCTTC.

The J gene is TRBJ1-6, the V gene TRBV5-4, with D perhaps matching TRBD1 (6 bases). The CDR3 covers 14 residues. CDR1 SGHNT and CDR2 YYREEE come from the germline V gene (reference sequence). Trimming pared 4 bases from V and 7 bases from J, leaving 12 bases between. CDR3 bases: TGTGCCAGCAGCCCTTCCAGGGGAAATTCACCCCTCCACTTT. Translation: CASSPSRGNSPLHF.

The V call is TRBV10-2, the J call TRBJ2-3; TRBD2 matches at 9 bases. The V gene's germline CDR1 is WSHSY and CDR2 SAAADI. Unmatched junction bases numbered 5, after V lost 0 bases and J lost 7 bases. The CDR3 is 15 residues long. CDR3 DNA sequence: TGCGCCAGCAGTGAGTCGAGGGGACTAGCATATACGCAGTATTTT. It translates to CASSESRGLAYTQYF.

The chain links TRBV19 to TRBJ2-1; TRBD1 agrees at 7 bases. CDR1 and CDR2 (germline): LNHDA, SQIVND (reference sequence). V lost 3 bases, J lost 3 bases, and 2 bases stayed unmatched. There are 14 residues in the CDR3. This CDR3 is CASSITGVYNEQFF. The CDR3 DNA follows: TGTGCCAGTAGTATCACAGGGGTCTACAATGAGCAGTTCTTC.

This chain links TRBV10-3 with TRBJ2-5; TRBD2 matches 13 bases. Germline CDR1 and CDR2: ENHRY and SYGVKD. J was trimmed by 1 base and V by 5 bases; bases with no gene match: 4. The CDR3 extends over 16 amino acids. In DNA, the CDR3 is TGTGCCATCAGTTCACTAGCGGGAGGGCCCCAAGAGACCCAGTACTTC. It codes for CAISSLAGGPQETQYF.

The chain employs TRBV6-5 and TRBJ2-5; no clear D gene. The CDR3 has 14 amino acids. V lost 0 bases and J lost 9, with 14 bases in between. Germline V gene lookup returns CDR1 MNHEY and CDR2 SVGAGI. The CDR3 DNA reads TGTGCCAGCAGTTACTCGAGCCCGACTTTAGCCCAGTACTTC. Translated: CASSYSSPTLAQYF.

This clone was detected once. The chain has TRBV5-1 and TRBJ1-1; D possibly corresponds to TRBD1 (6 bases). V shed 6 bases and J shed 5 bases, with 14 bases lying between them. The germline gives CDR1 SGHRS, CDR2 YFSETQ. The CDR3 runs to 13 residues. The chain's CDR3 is CASTAGAKTEAFF. The DNA for the CDR3 is TGCGCCAGCACCGCGGGGGCTAAAACTGAAGCTTTCTTT.

The chain joins TRBV5-6 to TRBJ1-1, with 8 positions matching TRBD1. The germline V gene has CDR1 SGHDT and CDR2 YYEEEE. The CDR3 length is 16 residues. Trimming at V came to 4 bases and at J to 5 bases, leaving 13 bases not matched to a gene. CDR3 sequence (DNA): TGTGCCAGCAGCCGTGGTCCGGGACAGGCGCGGACTGAAGCTTTCTTT. It specifies CASSRGPGQARTEAFF.

This clone appeared a few times. The DNA of the CDR3 is TGTGCCAGCCACCCCGGGGGGCCGGGGAATGAGCAGTTCTTC. Translated: CASHPGGPGNEQFF. The genes are TRBV7-2 and TRBJ2-1, with D maybe TRBD2 (7 bases). CDR3 length equals 14 residues. Trimming took off 8 bases at V and 7 bases at J, with 18 bases between the two ends. Germline CDR1 reads SGHTA; CDR2 reads FQGNSA. The full variable domain, with the rest looked up from reference TRBV7-2 and TRBJ2-1, is GAGVSQSPSNKVTEKGKDVELRCDPISGHTALYWYRQSLGQGLEFLIYFQGNSAPDKSGLPSDRFSAERTGGSVSTLTIQRTQQEDSAVYLCASHPGGPGNEQFFGPGTRLTVL.

Points on this clone: An end of the junction does not agree with germline; a read error may underlie this. The rearrangement links TRBV15 to TRBJ2-7, with TRBD1 matching 9 bases. Per germline, CDR1 LNHNV and CDR2 YYDKDF (reference sequence). The CDR3 totals 15 residues. As DNA, the CDR3 is TGTGCCACCAGCAGAGGGGGGACAGGGCGCTACGGGCAGTACTTC. Protein product: CATSRGGTGRYGQYF.

The chain carries TRBV7-3 and TRBJ2-3; 12 bases match TRBD2. J was trimmed by 3 bases and V by 5 bases; bases with no gene match: 6. Germline loops: CDR1 SGHTA, CDR2 FQGTGA. This CDR3 has 16 residues. In nucleotides, the CDR3 is TGTGCCAGCAGCCTTCTAGCGGGGGGGCCGACAGATACGCAGTATTTT. This translates into CASSLLAGGPTDTQYF.

This chain links TRBV5-4 with TRBJ1-2; maybe TRBD1 (6 bases). CDR1 and CDR2 (germline): SGHNT, YYREEE (reference sequence). Between the trimmed V and J ends, which lost 4 bases and 2 bases, there was a span of 15 bases. The CDR3 totals 15 residues. The CDR3 loop is CASSQAGTPNYGYTF. DNA of the CDR3: TGTGCCAGCAGCCAGGCCGGGACACCGAACTATGGCTACACCTTC.

CDR3 loop: CASSPQGYTEAFF. Written as DNA, the CDR3 is TGTGCCAGCAGCCCCCAGGGGTACACTGAAGCTTTCTTT. This rearrangement joins TRBV9 to TRBJ1-1; D is perhaps TRBD1 (6 bases). Germline CDR1 SGDLS, CDR2 YYNGEE. Trimming shortened V by 4 bases and J by 3 bases, and 10 bases separated the two germline ends. The CDR3 sequence is 13 residues long.

The chain joins TRBV27 to TRBJ1-1; D call uncertain. The length of the CDR3 is 11 residues. Germline assignment: CDR1 MNHEY and CDR2 SMNVEV (reference sequence). The ends were cut back, 8 bases at V and 4 bases at J, with 8 bases in the middle. CDR3 amino acids: CASERGTEAFF. Written as DNA, the CDR3 is TGTGCCAGCGAGCGTGGCACTGAAGCTTTCTTT.

The rearrangement links TRBV4-2 to TRBJ2-7; TRBD2 might be the D (6 bases). Germline loops: CDR1 LGHNA, CDR2 YNFKEQ. The V end lost 1 base, the J end lost 3 bases, and 13 bases lay between the germline ends. CDR3 length: 15 residues. CDR3 nucleotide sequence: TGTGCCAGCAGCCAAGTTGCCGGGGGAATCTACGAGCAGTACTTC. It encodes CASSQVAGGIYEQYF.

The CDR3 nucleotides are TGCGCCAGCAGCTCTGGACTAGCGGGGGCAAAAGAGACCCAGTACTTC. Its protein is CASSSGLAGAKETQYF. The chain is built from TRBV5-1 and TRBJ2-5; TRBD2 agrees at 13 bases. This CDR3 contains 16 residues. The germline V gene encodes CDR1 SGHRS and CDR2 YFSETQ. V lost 3 bases and J lost 3; bases outside the gene matches: 5.

V usage is TRBV5-8 and J usage is TRBJ1-1; D is undetermined. CDR1 and CDR2 (germline): SGHTS, YDEGEE. Trimming stripped 10 bases from V and 6 bases from J, with 10 bases between. CDR3 size: 10 residues. The CDR3 DNA is TGTGCCTCCGTTCGGGCTGAAGCTTTCTTT. This encodes CASVRAEAFF.

In nucleotides, the CDR3 is TGCGCCAGCAGCCGCAGGGGGCTCACTGAAGCTTTCTTT. It yields the protein CASSRRGLTEAFF. This chain connects TRBV4-1 to TRBJ1-1; 8 nucleotides match TRBD1. This CDR3 region has 13 residues. Trimming removed 4 bases from V and 4 bases from J; junction bases left unmatched: 2. The germline CDR1 and CDR2 sequences are MGHRA and YSYEKL.

The chain carries TRBV11-2 and TRBJ1-2; D is unclear. Trimming cost V 4 bases and J 6 bases, with 18 bases left between them. The CDR3 is 15 residues long. CDR1 is SGHAT, CDR2 FQNNGV, per germline. CDR3 in DNA: TGTGCCAGCAGCTCCTCCTATGAGTGGGAGAATGGCTACACCTTC. It encodes CASSSSYEWENGYTF.